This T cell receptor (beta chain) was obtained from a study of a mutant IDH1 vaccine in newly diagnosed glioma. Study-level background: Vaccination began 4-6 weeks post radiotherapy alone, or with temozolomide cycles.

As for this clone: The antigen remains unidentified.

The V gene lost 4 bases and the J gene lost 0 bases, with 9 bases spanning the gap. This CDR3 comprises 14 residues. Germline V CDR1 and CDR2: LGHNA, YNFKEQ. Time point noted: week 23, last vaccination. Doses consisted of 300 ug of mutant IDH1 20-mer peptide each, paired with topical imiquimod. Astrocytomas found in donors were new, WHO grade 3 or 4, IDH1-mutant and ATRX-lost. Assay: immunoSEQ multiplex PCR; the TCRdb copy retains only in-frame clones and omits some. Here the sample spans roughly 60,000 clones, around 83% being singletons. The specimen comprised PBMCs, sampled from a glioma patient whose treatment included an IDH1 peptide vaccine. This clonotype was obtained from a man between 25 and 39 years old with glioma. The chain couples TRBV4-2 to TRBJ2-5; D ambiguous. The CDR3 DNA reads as TGTGCCAGCAGCCCGGCAGGAAACCAAGAGACCCAGTACTTC. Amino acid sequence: CASSPAGNQETQYF.